Reported below is one T cell receptor (beta chain). Its antigen remains unidentified. The time point is: baseline pretreatment blood. The sample's treatment: 15 Gy SBRT to primary tumor, nephrectomy 4 weeks later. The sample originates from a study of radiation and T cells in renal cell carcinoma. The assay was immunoSEQ multiplex PCR, and TCRdb's table has in-frame clones only and misses some. The top ten hold 9.5% to 15% of the sample, which has some 150,000 clones, more than 70% seen once. V lost 4 bases to trimming and J lost 5 bases, with 14 bases between them. Germline V gene lookup returns CDR1 MNHNY and CDR2 SVGAGI (reference sequence). The CDR3 spans 14 residues. Findings of the study overall: Baseline intratumoral clonotype presence is unknown without pretreatment biopsies.

The sample consisted of blood, taken from a patient whose treatment included radiotherapy and nephrectomy. The chain has TRBV6-6 and TRBJ1-1; possible D gene TRBD1, 6 bases. This TCR was recovered from a woman between 50 and 59 years old with renal cell carcinoma. In nucleotides, the CDR3 is TGTGCCAGCAGTTCGCCAGGGGATTATACTGAAGCTTTCTTT. Its protein product is CASSSPGDYTEAFF.